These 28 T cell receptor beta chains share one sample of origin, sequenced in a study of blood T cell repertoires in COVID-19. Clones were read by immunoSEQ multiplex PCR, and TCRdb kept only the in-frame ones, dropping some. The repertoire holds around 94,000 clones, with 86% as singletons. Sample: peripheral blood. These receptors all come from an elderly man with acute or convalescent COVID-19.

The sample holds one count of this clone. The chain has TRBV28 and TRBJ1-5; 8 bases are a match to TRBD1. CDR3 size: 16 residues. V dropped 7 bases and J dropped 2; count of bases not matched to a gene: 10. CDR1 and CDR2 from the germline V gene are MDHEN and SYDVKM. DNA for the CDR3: TGTGCCAGCAACCGTCTCAGGGGACAGGGCAATCAGCCCCAGCATTTT. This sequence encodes CASNRLRGQGNQPQHF. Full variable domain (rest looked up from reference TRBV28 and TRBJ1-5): DVKVTQSSRYLVKRTGEKVFLECVQDMDHENMFWYRQDPGLGLRLIYFSYDVKMKEKGDIPEGYSVSREKKERFSLILESASTNQTSMYLCASNRLRGQGNQPQHFGDGTRLSIL.

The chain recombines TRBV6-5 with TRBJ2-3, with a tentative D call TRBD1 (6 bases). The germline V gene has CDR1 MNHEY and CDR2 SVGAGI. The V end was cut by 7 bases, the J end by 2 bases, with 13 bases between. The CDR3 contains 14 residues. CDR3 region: CASKTGISTDTQYF. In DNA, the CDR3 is TGTGCCAGCAAGACAGGTATTTCCACAGATACGCAGTATTTT.

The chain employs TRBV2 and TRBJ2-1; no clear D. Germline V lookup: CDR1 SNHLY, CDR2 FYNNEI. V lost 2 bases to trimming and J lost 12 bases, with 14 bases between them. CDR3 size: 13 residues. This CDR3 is CASSERVAVVQFF. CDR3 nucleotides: TGTGCCAGCAGTGAAAGAGTTGCCGTGGTGCAGTTCTTC. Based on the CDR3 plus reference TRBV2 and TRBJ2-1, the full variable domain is EPEVTQTPSHQVTQMGQEVILRCVPISNHLYFYWYRQILGQKVEFLVSFYNNEISEKSEIFDDQFSVERPDGSNFTLKIRSTKLEDSAMYFCASSERVAVVQFFGPGTRLTVL.

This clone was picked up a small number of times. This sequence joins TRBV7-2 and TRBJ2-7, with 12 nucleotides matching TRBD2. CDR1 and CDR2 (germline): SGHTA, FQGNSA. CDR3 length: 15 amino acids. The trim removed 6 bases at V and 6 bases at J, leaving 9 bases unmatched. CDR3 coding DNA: TGTGCCAGCAGACCTCTAGCGGGAGGGCACCCCGAGCAGTACTTC. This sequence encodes CASRPLAGGHPEQYF. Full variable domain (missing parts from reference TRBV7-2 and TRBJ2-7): GAGVSQSPSNKVTEKGKDVELRCDPISGHTALYWYRQSLGQGLEFLIYFQGNSAPDKSGLPSDRFSAERTGGSVSTLTIQRTQQEDSAVYLCASRPLAGGHPEQYFGPGTRLTVT.

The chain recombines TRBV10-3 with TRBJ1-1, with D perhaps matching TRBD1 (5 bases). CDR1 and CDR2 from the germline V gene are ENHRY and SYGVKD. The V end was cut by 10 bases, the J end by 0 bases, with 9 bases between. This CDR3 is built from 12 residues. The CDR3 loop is CATTDLNTEAFF. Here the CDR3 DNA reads TGTGCCACGACAGATCTGAACACTGAAGCTTTCTTT.

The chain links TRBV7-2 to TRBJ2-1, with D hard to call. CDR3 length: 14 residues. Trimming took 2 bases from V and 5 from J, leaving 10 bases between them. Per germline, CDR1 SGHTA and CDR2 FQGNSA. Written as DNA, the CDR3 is TGTGCCAGCAGCTTAAGTTTCGGAGACAATGAGCAGTTCTTC. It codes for CASSLSFGDNEQFF.

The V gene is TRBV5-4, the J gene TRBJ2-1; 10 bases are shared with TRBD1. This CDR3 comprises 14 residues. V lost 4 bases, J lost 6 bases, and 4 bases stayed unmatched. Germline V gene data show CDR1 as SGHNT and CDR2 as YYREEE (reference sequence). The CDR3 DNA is TGTGCCAGCAGCATCGACAGGGGGCGCAATGAGCAGTTCTTC. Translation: CASSIDRGRNEQFF.

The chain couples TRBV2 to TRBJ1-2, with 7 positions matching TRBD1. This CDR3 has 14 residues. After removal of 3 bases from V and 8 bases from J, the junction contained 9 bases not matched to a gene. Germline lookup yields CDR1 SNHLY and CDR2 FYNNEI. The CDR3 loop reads CASSDPTTGSGYTF. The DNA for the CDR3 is TGTGCCAGCAGTGATCCAACGACAGGGAGCGGCTACACCTTC.

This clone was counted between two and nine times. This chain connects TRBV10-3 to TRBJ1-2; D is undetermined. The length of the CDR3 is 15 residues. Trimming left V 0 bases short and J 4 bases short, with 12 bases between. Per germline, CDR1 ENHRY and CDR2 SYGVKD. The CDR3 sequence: CAISESVQRGYGYTF. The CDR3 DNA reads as TGTGCCATCAGTGAGTCGGTGCAGCGGGGCTATGGCTACACCTTC.

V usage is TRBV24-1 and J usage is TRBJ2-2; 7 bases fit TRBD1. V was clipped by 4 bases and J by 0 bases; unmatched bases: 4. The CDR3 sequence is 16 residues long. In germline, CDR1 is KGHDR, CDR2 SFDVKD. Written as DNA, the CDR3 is TGTGCCACCAGTGAGCTAGGGGGCCCGAACACCGGGGAGCTGTTTTTT. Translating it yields CATSELGGPNTGELFF.

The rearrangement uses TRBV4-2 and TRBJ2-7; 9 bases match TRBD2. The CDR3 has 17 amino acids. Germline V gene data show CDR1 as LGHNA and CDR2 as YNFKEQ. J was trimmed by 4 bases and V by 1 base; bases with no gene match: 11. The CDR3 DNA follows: TGTGCCAGCAGCCAAGGCAGGCTAGCGGGAAGCAATTACGAGCAGTACTTC. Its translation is CASSQGRLAGSNYEQYF.

The CDR3 bases are TGCAGCGTCAGACTAGCGGGAGATACGCAGTATTTT. It yields the protein CSVRLAGDTQYF. The chain links TRBV29-1 to TRBJ2-3; 10 nucleotides line up with TRBD2. The V gene's germline CDR1 is SQVTM and CDR2 ANQGSEA. Trimming took 6 bases from V and 5 from J; bases not matched to a gene: 2. This CDR3 contains 12 residues.

For the CDR3, the DNA is TGTGCTAGTGGTTTGGTCACACCGGGACAAGTAAGCACAGATACGCAGTATTTT. Amino acids: CASGLVTPGQVSTDTQYF. The chain uses TRBV12-5 and TRBJ2-3; perhaps TRBD1 as D (6 bases). The ends were cut back, 0 bases at V and 0 bases at J, with 16 bases in the middle. The CDR3 length is 18 residues. CDR1 is LGHNT and CDR2 is FRNRAP in the germline V gene.

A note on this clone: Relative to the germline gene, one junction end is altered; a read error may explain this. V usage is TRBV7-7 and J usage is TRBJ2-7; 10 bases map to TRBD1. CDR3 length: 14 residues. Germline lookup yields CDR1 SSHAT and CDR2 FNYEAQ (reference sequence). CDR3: CASSSGTGAYEQYF. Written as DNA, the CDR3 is TGTGCTAGCAGCTCCGGGACAGGGGCTTACGAGCAGTACTTC.

CDR3 in DNA: TGTGCCAGCAGCTTACAGGGATTGACTGAAGCTTTCTTT. Its protein product is CASSLQGLTEAFF. V usage is TRBV5-4 and J usage is TRBJ1-1; D might be TRBD1 (6 bases). CDR3 length: 13 residues. Trimming removed 2 bases at V and 5 bases at J, with 10 bases between. Germline CDR1 is SGHNT and CDR2 is YYREEE (reference sequence).

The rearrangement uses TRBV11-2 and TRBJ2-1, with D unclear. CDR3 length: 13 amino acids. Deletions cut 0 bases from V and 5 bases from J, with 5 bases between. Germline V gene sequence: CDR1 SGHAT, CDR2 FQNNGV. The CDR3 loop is CASSLERNNEQFF. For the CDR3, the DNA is TGTGCCAGCAGCTTAGAGCGGAACAATGAGCAGTTCTTC.

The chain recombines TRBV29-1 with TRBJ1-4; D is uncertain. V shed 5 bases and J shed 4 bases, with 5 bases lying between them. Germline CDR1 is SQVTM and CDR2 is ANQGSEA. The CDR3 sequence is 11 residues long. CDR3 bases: TGCAGCGTTCGAGTTAATGAAAAACTGTTTTTT. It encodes CSVRVNEKLFF.

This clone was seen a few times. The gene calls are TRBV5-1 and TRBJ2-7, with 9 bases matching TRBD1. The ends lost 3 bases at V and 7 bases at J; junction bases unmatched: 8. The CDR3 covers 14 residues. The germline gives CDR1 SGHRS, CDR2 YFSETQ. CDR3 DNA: TGCGCCAGCAGCTCGACAGGGGGAAGTCTTGAGCAGTACTTC. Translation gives CASSSTGGSLEQYF.

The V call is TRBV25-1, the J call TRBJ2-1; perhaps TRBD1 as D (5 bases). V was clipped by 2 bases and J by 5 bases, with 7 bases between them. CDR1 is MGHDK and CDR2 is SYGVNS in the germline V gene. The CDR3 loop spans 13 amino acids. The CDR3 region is CASSEQGNNEQFF. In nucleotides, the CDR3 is TGTGCCAGCAGTGAACAGGGAAACAATGAGCAGTTCTTC.

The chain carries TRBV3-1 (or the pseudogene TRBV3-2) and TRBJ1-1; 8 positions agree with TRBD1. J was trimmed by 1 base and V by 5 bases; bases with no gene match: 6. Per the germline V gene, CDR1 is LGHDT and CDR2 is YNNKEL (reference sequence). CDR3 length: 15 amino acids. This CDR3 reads CASSFRQGPNTEAFF. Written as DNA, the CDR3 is TGTGCCAGCAGCTTCCGACAGGGGCCGAACACTGAAGCTTTCTTT.

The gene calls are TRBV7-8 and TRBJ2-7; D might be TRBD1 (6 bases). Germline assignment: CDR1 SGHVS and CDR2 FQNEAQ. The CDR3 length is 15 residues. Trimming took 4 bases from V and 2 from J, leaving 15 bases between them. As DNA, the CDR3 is TGTGCCAGCAGCTCCGGGACATTCCAAACCTACGAGCAGTACTTC. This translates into CASSSGTFQTYEQYF.

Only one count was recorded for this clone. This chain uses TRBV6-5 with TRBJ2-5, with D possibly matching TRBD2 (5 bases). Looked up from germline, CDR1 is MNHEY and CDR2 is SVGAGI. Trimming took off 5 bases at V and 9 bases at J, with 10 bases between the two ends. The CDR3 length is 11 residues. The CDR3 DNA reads TGTGCCAGCAGTCCGGACTTGGCCCAGTACTTC. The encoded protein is CASSPDLAQYF.

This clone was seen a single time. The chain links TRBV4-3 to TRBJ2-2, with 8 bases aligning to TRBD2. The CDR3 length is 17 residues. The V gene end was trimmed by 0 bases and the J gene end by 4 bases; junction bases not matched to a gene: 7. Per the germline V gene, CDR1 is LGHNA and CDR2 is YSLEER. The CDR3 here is CASSQDQVGRGTGELFF. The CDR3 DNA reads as TGCGCCAGCAGCCAAGATCAGGTCGGGAGGGGCACCGGGGAGCTGTTTTTT.

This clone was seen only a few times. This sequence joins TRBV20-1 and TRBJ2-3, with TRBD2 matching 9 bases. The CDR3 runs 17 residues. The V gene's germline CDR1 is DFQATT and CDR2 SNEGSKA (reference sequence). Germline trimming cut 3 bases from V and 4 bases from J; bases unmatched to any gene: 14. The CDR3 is CSASRERNSGSADTQYF. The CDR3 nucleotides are TGCAGTGCTAGTCGGGAACGGAATAGCGGGAGCGCAGATACGCAGTATTTT.

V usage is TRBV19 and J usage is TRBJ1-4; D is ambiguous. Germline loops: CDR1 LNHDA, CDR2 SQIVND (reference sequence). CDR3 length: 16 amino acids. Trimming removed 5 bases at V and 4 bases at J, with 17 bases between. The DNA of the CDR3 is TGTGCCAGTAGTCTGGCAGGCGCCTCCTTTAATGAAAAACTGTTTTTT. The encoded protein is CASSLAGASFNEKLFF.

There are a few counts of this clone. The CDR3 region is CASSLRGQGAQSTDTQYF. CDR3 bases: TGTGCCAGCAGCTTAAGGGGACAGGGGGCCCAGAGCACAGATACGCAGTATTTT. This sequence joins TRBV7-3 and TRBJ2-3, with 12 bases matching TRBD1. After removal of 1 base from V and 0 bases from J, the junction contained 5 bases not matched to a gene. CDR3 length equals 18 residues. Germline V gene data show CDR1 as SGHTA and CDR2 as FQGTGA.

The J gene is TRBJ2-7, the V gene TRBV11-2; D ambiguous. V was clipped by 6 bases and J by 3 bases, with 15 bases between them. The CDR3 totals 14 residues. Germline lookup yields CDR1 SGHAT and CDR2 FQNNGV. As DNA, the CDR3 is TGTGCCAGCAGTACGGGTCTTCCGGGCTACGAGCAGTACTTC. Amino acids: CASSTGLPGYEQYF.

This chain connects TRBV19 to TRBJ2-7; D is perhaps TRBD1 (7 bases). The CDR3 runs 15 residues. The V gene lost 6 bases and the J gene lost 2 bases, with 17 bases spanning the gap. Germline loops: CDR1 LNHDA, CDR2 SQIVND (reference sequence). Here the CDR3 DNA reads TGTGCCAGTAGGCAGACAGGGACTCGGCCCTACGAGCAGTACTTC. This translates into CASRQTGTRPYEQYF.